Listed below are T cell receptor beta chains from one sample, sequenced in a study of STAT3 mutations in large granular lymphocyte leukemia. Generated by immunoSEQ multiplex PCR, the TCRdb table keeps only in-frame clones and is missing some. The table shows some 37,000 clones, with roughly 84% occurring only once. The specimen sequenced was PBMCs. Source of these receptors: a human donor with T large granular lymphocyte leukemia. Some clones in this sample may be carry-over from other donors' samples. The CDR3 runs from the conserved cysteine through the conserved F or W. Each record gives: CDR3 protein, CDR3 DNA, V gene, D gene, J gene, clone size. A D gene is named only where the DNA matches it firmly. Size is stated for part of the rows, as once, few or many counts, or as a class when the clone is expanded.

CDR3aa: CASSSGTGGEQYF
CDR3nt: TGTGCCAGCAGCTCCGGGACAGGGGGCGAGCAGTACTTC
v_gene: TRBV7-9
d_gene: TRBD1
j_gene: TRBJ2-7
abundance: once

CDR3aa: CAIRGATQPQHF
CDR3nt: TGTGCCATCCGGGGGGCCACTCAGCCCCAGCATTTT
v_gene: TRBV28
d_gene: -
j_gene: TRBJ1-5
abundance: few

CDR3aa: CAISPNGGGYEQYF
CDR3nt: TGTGCCATCAGTCCGAACGGGGGGGGGTACGAGCAGTACTTC
v_gene: TRBV10-3
d_gene: TRBD2
j_gene: TRBJ2-7
abundance: -

CDR3aa: CASSPPRGGVNEQYF
CDR3nt: TGTGCCAGCTCACCACCAAGGGGGGGGGTCAACGAGCAGTACTTC
v_gene: TRBV18
d_gene: -
j_gene: TRBJ2-7
abundance: -

CDR3aa: CATSTQDYSNEQFF
CDR3nt: TGTGCCACCAGCACCCAAGACTATTCCAATGAGCAGTTCTTC
v_gene: TRBV15
d_gene: -
j_gene: TRBJ2-1
abundance: -

CDR3aa: CASSFYDREGTEAFF
CDR3nt: TGTGCCAGCAGCTTCTACGACAGGGAAGGGACTGAAGCTTTCTTT
v_gene: TRBV5-4
d_gene: TRBD1
j_gene: TRBJ1-1
abundance: -

CDR3aa: CASSGTGFRDGYTF
CDR3nt: TGTGCCAGCAGTGGAACAGGGTTCAGAGATGGCTACACCTTC
v_gene: TRBV27
d_gene: -
j_gene: TRBJ1-2
abundance: -

CDR3aa: CASSLGQNANTGELFF
CDR3nt: TGTGCCAGCAGCTTGGGGCAAAACGCGAACACCGGGGAGCTGTTTTTT
v_gene: TRBV5-6
d_gene: -
j_gene: TRBJ2-2
abundance: -

CDR3aa: CASSLFEKLFF
CDR3nt: TGTGCCAGCAGTTTATTTGAAAAACTGTTTTTT
v_gene: TRBV28
d_gene: -
j_gene: TRBJ1-4
abundance: -

CDR3aa: CASSQGPGERYYGYTF
CDR3nt: TGCGCCAGCAGCCAAGGTCCAGGAGAGAGGTACTATGGCTACACCTTC
v_gene: TRBV4-1
d_gene: -
j_gene: TRBJ1-2
abundance: -

CDR3aa: CASSQDLGAYEQYF
CDR3nt: TGCGCCAGCAGCCAAGATTTAGGGGCCTACGAGCAGTACTTC
v_gene: TRBV4-3
d_gene: -
j_gene: TRBJ2-7
abundance: -

CDR3aa: CASNLRGSGNTIYF
CDR3nt: TGTGCCAGCAACTTGAGAGGCTCTGGAAACACCATATATTTT
v_gene: TRBV5-6
d_gene: -
j_gene: TRBJ1-3
abundance: -

CDR3aa: CASSPLGRGGRETQYF
CDR3nt: TGCGCCAGCAGCCCCTTGGGGCGGGGGGGCCGGGAGACCCAGTACTTC
v_gene: TRBV5-1
d_gene: TRBD2
j_gene: TRBJ2-5
abundance: -

CDR3aa: CASSMDRPSKLFF
CDR3nt: TGTGCCAGCAGTATGGACAGACCGTCCAAACTGTTTTTT
v_gene: TRBV7-9
d_gene: -
j_gene: TRBJ1-4
abundance: -

CDR3aa: CALPHRSGYGYTF
CDR3nt: TGTGCCTTACCGCACCGATCTGGCTATGGCTACACCTTC
v_gene: TRBV30
d_gene: -
j_gene: TRBJ1-2
abundance: few

CDR3aa: CASKQGGGEKLFF
CDR3nt: TGTGCCAGCAAGCAGGGGGGGGGTGAAAAACTGTTTTTT
v_gene: TRBV6-5
d_gene: TRBD1
j_gene: TRBJ1-4
abundance: -

CDR3aa: CASSASGGSSGANVLTF
CDR3nt: TGTGCCAGCAGCGCTAGTGGGGGGAGCTCTGGGGCCAACGTCCTGACTTTC
v_gene: TRBV9
d_gene: -
j_gene: TRBJ2-6
abundance: -

CDR3aa: CAWSVGGREQYF
CDR3nt: TGTGCCTGGAGTGTAGGGGGCAGGGAGCAGTACTTC
v_gene: TRBV30
d_gene: TRBD1
j_gene: TRBJ2-7
abundance: -

CDR3aa: CAWSVGDGNEQFF
CDR3nt: TGTGCCTGGAGTGTGGGGGATGGCAATGAGCAGTTCTTC
v_gene: TRBV30
d_gene: -
j_gene: TRBJ2-1
abundance: -

CDR3aa: CASGGLAGGRNEQFF
CDR3nt: TGTGCCAGCGGGGGACTAGCGGGGGGGCGGAATGAGCAGTTCTTC
v_gene: TRBV7-6
d_gene: TRBD2
j_gene: TRBJ2-1
abundance: -

CDR3aa: CASSLAGTTDTQYF
CDR3nt: TGTGCCAGCAGTTTAGCCGGGACCACAGATACGCAGTATTTT
v_gene: TRBV28
d_gene: -
j_gene: TRBJ2-3
abundance: once

CDR3aa: CASSQETDTQYF
CDR3nt: TGCGCCAGCAGCCAGGAAACAGATACGCAGTATTTT
v_gene: TRBV5-1
d_gene: -
j_gene: TRBJ2-3
abundance: few

CDR3aa: CASSYDGGTYEQYF
CDR3nt: TGTGCCAGCAGTTACGATGGGGGGACCTACGAGCAGTACTTC
v_gene: TRBV6-5
d_gene: -
j_gene: TRBJ2-7
abundance: once

CDR3aa: CASSQEGWDRDNSPLHF
CDR3nt: TGTGCCAGCAGCCAAGAAGGTTGGGACAGGGATAATTCACCCCTCCACTTT
v_gene: TRBV4-2
d_gene: TRBD1
j_gene: TRBJ1-6
abundance: -

CDR3aa: CSGLWTGKAEAFF
CDR3nt: TGCAGCGGCCTGTGGACGGGTAAAGCAGAAGCTTTCTTT
v_gene: TRBV29-1
d_gene: -
j_gene: TRBJ1-1
abundance: once

CDR3aa: CSAFGTSGNNEQFF
CDR3nt: TGCAGCGCCTTCGGGACTAGCGGTAACAATGAGCAGTTCTTC
v_gene: TRBV29-1
d_gene: TRBD2
j_gene: TRBJ2-1
abundance: -

CDR3aa: CASSSMDRGRTPYGYTF
CDR3nt: TGTGCCAGCAGTTCCATGGACAGGGGGCGCACGCCCTATGGCTACACCTTC
v_gene: TRBV28
d_gene: TRBD1
j_gene: TRBJ1-2
abundance: -

CDR3aa: CSLQASGSPGTQYF
CDR3nt: TGCAGCCTCCAGGCTAGCGGGAGCCCGGGCACGCAGTATTTT
v_gene: TRBV29-1
d_gene: TRBD2
j_gene: TRBJ2-3
abundance: -

CDR3aa: CASSLTGDGGELFF
CDR3nt: TGTGCCAGCAGCTTAACAGGGGACGGCGGGGAGCTGTTTTTT
v_gene: TRBV7-9
d_gene: TRBD1
j_gene: TRBJ2-2
abundance: once

CDR3aa: CASSHTPGLAGGQFF
CDR3nt: TGCGCCAGCAGTCACACCCCGGGACTAGCGGGTGGGCAGTTCTTC
v_gene: TRBV23-1
d_gene: TRBD2
j_gene: TRBJ2-1
abundance: -

CDR3aa: CASSPGLEVHEQFF
CDR3nt: TGCGCCAGCAGTCCGGGACTAGAGGTACATGAGCAGTTCTTC
v_gene: TRBV5-1
d_gene: TRBD2
j_gene: TRBJ2-1
abundance: -

CDR3aa: CASSEYIRGEFEAFF
CDR3nt: TGTGCCAGCAGTGAATATATTCGCGGGGAATTTGAAGCTTTCTTT
v_gene: TRBV25-1
d_gene: -
j_gene: TRBJ1-1
abundance: -